Listed below are T cell receptor beta chains from one sample, sequenced in a study of blood T cells in healthy people across ages. TCRdb ran MiXCR on the 5' RACE reads and lists one entry per CDR3 protein. The sample includes roughly 800,000 distinct CDR3 sequences, 58% of them seen just once. Sequencing was done on a sample of blood. The source is a man younger than 45 in good health. Both conserved end residues are part of each CDR3. Fields, in order: D gene, V gene, clone size, J gene, CDR3 DNA, CDR3 protein. A D gene is named only where the DNA matches it firmly. Some rows mark clone size as missing; the rest say once, few, many or name a class of expanded clone.

D gene: .; V gene: TRBV20-1; clone size: many; J gene: TRBJ2-1; CDR3 DNA: TGCAGTGCTGCATCGGGACTCCAAGGGCATGAGCAGTTCTTC; CDR3 protein: CSAASGLQGHEQFF
D gene: .; V gene: TRBV6-2/TRBV6-3; clone size: .; J gene: TRBJ1-6; CDR3 DNA: TGTGCCAGCAGTTACTCGAGGTGGAATTTGAGGGATTCACCCCTCCACTTT; CDR3 protein: CASSYSRWNLRDSPLHF
D gene: .; V gene: TRBV28; clone size: .; J gene: TRBJ2-1; CDR3 DNA: TGTGCCAGCAGTTTGGATGGACATGAGCAGTTCTTC; CDR3 protein: CASSLDGHEQFF
D gene: .; V gene: TRBV20-1; clone size: .; J gene: TRBJ2-7; CDR3 DNA: TGCAGTGCTAGTAGGGAGGGACAGCTCCGCCCCTACGAGCAGTACTTC; CDR3 protein: CSASREGQLRPYEQYF
D gene: TRBD2; V gene: TRBV30; clone size: .; J gene: TRBJ2-3; CDR3 DNA: TGTGCCTGGAGTAAGAGCGGGGGCCCCACAGATACGCAGTATTTT; CDR3 protein: CAWSKSGGPTDTQYF
D gene: TRBD1; V gene: TRBV30; clone size: .; J gene: TRBJ1-2; CDR3 DNA: TGTGCCTGGACTAGGGACAGCTATGGCTACACCTTC; CDR3 protein: CAWTRDSYGYTF
D gene: TRBD2; V gene: TRBV7-2; clone size: few; J gene: TRBJ2-7; CDR3 DNA: TGTGCCAGCACACTAGCGGGGTACTCCTACGAGCAGTACTTC; CDR3 protein: CASTLAGYSYEQYF
D gene: .; V gene: TRBV28; clone size: .; J gene: TRBJ2-7; CDR3 DNA: TGTGCCAGCAGCTTTATCCGCTCCTACGAGCAGTACTTC; CDR3 protein: CASSFIRSYEQYF
D gene: TRBD1; V gene: TRBV20-1; clone size: few; J gene: TRBJ1-6; CDR3 DNA: TGCAGTGCTAGAGACCGGACAGGTGGAGTAGCGAATTCACCCCTCCACTTT; CDR3 protein: CSARDRTGGVANSPLHF
D gene: .; V gene: TRBV7-2; clone size: few; J gene: TRBJ2-7; CDR3 DNA: TGTGCCAGCAGCTTAGCTCCGGGACGATCCTACGAGCAGTACTTC; CDR3 protein: CASSLAPGRSYEQYF
D gene: .; V gene: TRBV4-2; clone size: .; J gene: TRBJ2-7; CDR3 DNA: TGTGCCAGCAGCCAAGAGAGCGTATCGCCACAGGTGTACTTC; CDR3 protein: CASSQESVSPQVYF
D gene: .; V gene: TRBV4-3; clone size: .; J gene: TRBJ2-1; CDR3 DNA: TGCGCCAGCAGCCAACGCCCTATCGGGCTCCTCAATGAGCAGTTCTTC; CDR3 protein: CASSQRPIGLLNEQFF
D gene: TRBD2; V gene: TRBV10-3; clone size: few; J gene: TRBJ2-5; CDR3 DNA: TGTGCCATCAGTGGGGCGGGAGAGGAGACCCAGTACTTC; CDR3 protein: CAISGAGEETQYF
D gene: .; V gene: TRBV5-1; clone size: few; J gene: TRBJ2-6; CDR3 DNA: TGCGCCAGCATTTTTCCGGGACATGTCTCTGGGGCCAACGTCCTGACTTTC; CDR3 protein: CASIFPGHVSGANVLTF
D gene: .; V gene: TRBV29-1; clone size: .; J gene: TRBJ1-1; CDR3 DNA: TGCAGCGTCCGGGTCCAGAACACTGAAGCTTTCTTT; CDR3 protein: CSVRVQNTEAFF
D gene: .; V gene: TRBV20-1; clone size: once; J gene: TRBJ2-7; CDR3 DNA: TGCAGTGCTAGAGATGCGGTACTAGGCATTTACAATGAGCAGTACTTC; CDR3 protein: CSARDAVLGIYNEQYF
D gene: .; V gene: TRBV29-1; clone size: few; J gene: TRBJ2-7; CDR3 DNA: TGCAGCGTCCAGGGGACCTACGAGCAGTACTTC; CDR3 protein: CSVQGTYEQYF
D gene: .; V gene: TRBV20-1; clone size: once; J gene: TRBJ2-5; CDR3 DNA: TGCAGTGCTATATCACAGGGCTACAATGAGCAGTACTTC; CDR3 protein: CSAISQGYNEQYF
D gene: .; V gene: TRBV7-8; clone size: .; J gene: TRBJ1-4; CDR3 DNA: TGTGCCAGCAGCTTAACGGGGGCGTATGGAAAACTGTTTTTT; CDR3 protein: CASSLTGAYGKLFF
D gene: TRBD1; V gene: TRBV7-9; clone size: few; J gene: TRBJ1-1; CDR3 DNA: TGTGCCAGCAGCTTAAGGACAGGGGTGAACACTGAAGCTTTCTTT; CDR3 protein: CASSLRTGVNTEAFF
D gene: .; V gene: TRBV29-1; clone size: .; J gene: TRBJ2-2; CDR3 DNA: TGCAGCCTCCAGGAGGGTGGGGAGCTGTTTTTT; CDR3 protein: CSLQEGGELFF
D gene: .; V gene: TRBV20-1; clone size: .; J gene: TRBJ2-7; CDR3 DNA: TGCAGTGCTAGTACCGGGGGTAGCTACGAGCAGTACTTC; CDR3 protein: CSASTGGSYEQYF